In this sample, the clone carrying this T cell receptor beta chain turned up once. The target antigen is unknown. Assay: immunoSEQ multiplex PCR; the TCRdb copy retains only in-frame clones and omits some. The table shows 50,000 or so clones, with around nine tenths occurring only once. The data are from a study of Tregs in tolerant kidney transplant recipients. Recipients received nonmyeloablative bone marrow transplants from related graft donors, with transient mixed chimerism. Unstimulated regulatory T cells (CD4+CD25+CD127-), CD4+CD25- non-regulatory cells, CD4 and CD8 cells were FACS-sorted from thawed PBMCs. Study-wide results and caveats: Changing PCR primers prevented nucleotide comparison between some patients' samples. Tolerant patients' donor-specific Tregs expanded beyond overall Tregs, suggesting antigen-driven growth.

This CDR3 has 14 amino acids. Germline lookup yields CDR1 SGHVS and CDR2 FQNEAQ. V lost 0 bases to trimming and J lost 1 base, with 7 bases between them. This TCR was sampled from a human patient who received a combined kidney and bone marrow transplant. The graft donor may account for some of the T cells. The sample in question was CD8+ T cells from blood (PBMCs), obtained 12 months after the transplant. The chain is built from TRBV7-8 and TRBJ2-7; no firm D call. Written as DNA, the CDR3 is TGTGCCAGCAGCTTAGCGTCCAGGTCCTACGAGCAGTACTTC. Its translation is CASSLASRSYEQYF.